This entry concerns a single T cell receptor beta chain. The authors ran a second PCR of roughly 6 to 12 cycles using a sample-barcoded 5' primer and a J-beta primer mix. Tags on each cDNA molecule came from a template-switch adaptor with 12 random nucleotides. TCRdb reprocessed the 5' RACE reads via MiXCR and lists one record per CDR3 protein. The table records around 710,000 distinct CDR3 sequences, roughly 41% of them present only once. This specimen belongs to a study of blood T cells in healthy people across ages. Sequenced material: blood. The receptor was derived from a woman aged 55-75 years in good health.

The CDR3 sequence: CSARDHRNEQFF. For the CDR3, the DNA is TGCAGTGCTAGAGATCACCGTAATGAGCAGTTCTTC. This rearrangement joins TRBV20-1 to TRBJ2-1; D not certain. Germline loops: CDR1 DFQATT, CDR2 SNEGSKA (reference sequence). The CDR3 runs 12 residues. Trimming took 0 bases from V and 7 from J, leaving 7 bases between them.